Listed here are 23 T cell receptor beta chains from one sample, sequenced in a study of shared clonotypes between healthy human individuals. Profiled with immunoSEQ multiplex PCR; TCRdb holds only in-frame clones, not every one. Of over 1.4 million clones detected, roughly 96% appear once; the ten largest clones hold roughly 1.2%. The specimen was naive CD4+ T cells sorted from blood. Subset of the sample: CD45RA+ positively selected. These TCRs come from a man under 40 in good health.

This clone has just one count. Other DNA sequences in this specimen translate into the identical CDR3. This rearrangement joins TRBV5-1 to TRBJ2-5; no clear D gene. CDR1 is SGHRS, CDR2 YFSETQ, per germline. The CDR3 has 12 residues. Between the trimmed V and J ends, which lost 1 base and 1 base, there was a span of 2 bases. The CDR3 sequence: CASSLLQETQYF. The CDR3 DNA is TGCGCCAGCAGCTTGCTCCAAGAGACCCAGTACTTC.

V gene TRBV15 combines with J gene TRBJ2-1, with TRBD2 matching over 8 bases. Per germline, CDR1 LNHNV and CDR2 YYDKDF (reference sequence). This CDR3 has 19 amino acids. Trimming cost V 1 base and J 0 bases; bases outside gene matches: 11. This chain's CDR3 is CATSRVTSGVASSYNEQFF. Here the CDR3 DNA reads TGTGCCACCAGCAGAGTCACTAGCGGAGTTGCTAGCTCCTACAATGAGCAGTTCTTC.

The V gene is TRBV6-5, the J gene TRBJ2-5; 9 bases map to TRBD2. CDR1 is MNHEY, CDR2 SVGAGI, per germline. V gave up 4 bases and J gave up 4 bases; unmatched junction bases: 10. The CDR3 loop spans 16 amino acids. The CDR3 sequence is CASSSNSRGGVETQYF. The CDR3 nucleotides read TGTGCCAGCAGTTCCAACTCCCGCGGGGGGGTAGAGACCCAGTACTTC.

The chain joins TRBV30 to TRBJ2-5; D is undetermined. Germline CDR1 and CDR2: GTSNPN and SVGIG (reference sequence). The CDR3 covers 13 residues. Trimming cost V 4 bases and J 1 base, with 10 bases left between them. CDR3 coding DNA: TGTGCCTGGACGGCGGCAGCCCAAGAGACCCAGTACTTC. As protein: CAWTAAAQETQYF.

The V gene is TRBV5-1, the J gene TRBJ2-2; 10 bases line up with TRBD2. The V gene's germline CDR1 is SGHRS and CDR2 YFSETQ. CDR3 length equals 16 residues. The V gene end was trimmed by 2 bases and the J gene end by 1 base; junction bases not matched to a gene: 2. CDR3 DNA: TGCGCCAGCAGCTTTCTAGCGGGGGAGAACACCGGGGAGCTGTTTTTT. Translated, it gives CASSFLAGENTGELFF.

The chain is built from TRBV4-3 and TRBJ2-7; D tentatively fits TRBD1 or TRBD2 (5 bases each). V shed 4 bases and J shed 5 bases, with 15 bases lying between them. The germline V gene encodes CDR1 LGHNA and CDR2 YSLEER. This CDR3 region has 14 residues. The CDR3 nucleotides are TGCGCCAGCAGCCTACGGGCCCGGGGCCACGAGCAGTACTTC. Translation gives CASSLRARGHEQYF.

The J gene is TRBJ2-2, the V gene TRBV18; TRBD2 matches 10 bases. J lost 7 bases, V lost 6 bases, and 8 bases had no gene match. This CDR3 contains 15 residues. Germline V gene sequence: CDR1 KGHSH, CDR2 LQKENI. The CDR3 DNA reads as TGTGCCAGCTCTCCCGGGACTAGCGTGGACGGGGAGCTGTTTTTT. It encodes CASSPGTSVDGELFF.

The rearrangement uses TRBV7-9 and TRBJ2-5; D might be TRBD1 (6 bases). The CDR3 totals 15 residues. With 5 bases removed from V and 5 bases from J, the gap between germline ends came to 18 bases. Germline V gene sequence: CDR1 SEHNR, CDR2 FQNEAQ (reference sequence). In DNA, the CDR3 is TGTGCCAGCAGCCGCACAGGGACCCGCGGGGAGACCCAGTACTTC. It is translated as CASSRTGTRGETQYF.

The chain couples TRBV15 to TRBJ1-4, with a tentative D call TRBD1 (5 bases). The CDR3 spans 18 residues. Germline values: CDR1 LNHNV, CDR2 YYDKDF (reference sequence). V was trimmed by 5 bases and J by 3 bases, leaving 22 bases between them. The CDR3 nucleotides are TGTGCCACCAGCGGGACGGGGCCCTTACAATCGCCTAATGAAAAACTGTTTTTT. It translates to CATSGTGPLQSPNEKLFF.

This clone was picked up one time. V gene TRBV15 combines with J gene TRBJ1-2; tentative D call: TRBD1 (5 bases). This CDR3 is built from 14 residues. Trimming left V 0 bases short and J 5 bases short, with 10 bases between. Germline V lookup: CDR1 LNHNV, CDR2 YYDKDF (reference sequence). CDR3 coding DNA: TGTGCCACCAGCAGAGACGTGGGACGGTATGGCTACACCTTC. It codes for CATSRDVGRYGYTF.

The chain employs TRBV7-6 and TRBJ2-7, with unresolved D. The CDR3 extends over 15 amino acids. CDR1 and CDR2 from the germline V gene are SGHVS and FNYEAQ. Trimming removed 5 bases at V and 1 base at J, with 15 bases between. CDR3 protein: CASSLSDSLSYEQYF. The CDR3 coding sequence is TGTGCCAGCAGCCTATCAGACTCCCTTTCCTACGAGCAGTACTTC. The complete variable domain, with remaining parts taken from reference TRBV7-6 and TRBJ2-7, reads GAGVSQSPRYKVTKRGQDVALRCDPISGHVSLYWYRQALGQGPEFLTYFNYEAQQDKSGLPNDRFSAERPEGSISTLTIQRTEQRDSAMYRCASSLSDSLSYEQYFGPGTRLTVT.

The genes are TRBV6-5 and TRBJ2-5, with D perhaps matching TRBD2 (5 bases). CDR3 length equals 13 residues. The V and J ends lost 10 bases and 5 bases respectively, with 17 bases between them. Germline CDR1 reads MNHEY; CDR2 reads SVGAGI. CDR3 DNA sequence: TGTGCCACGTGGACTCCCGGTAGGGAGACCCAGTACTTC. Encoded protein: CATWTPGRETQYF.

V gene TRBV5-4 combines with J gene TRBJ1-1; tentative D call: TRBD1 (5 bases). CDR3 length: 12 residues. Germline CDR1 and CDR2: SGHNT and YYREEE (reference sequence). Trimming cost V 4 bases and J 7 bases, with 11 bases left between them. The CDR3 here is CASSLERGEAFF. The CDR3 region has the DNA TGTGCCAGCAGCCTCGAAAGGGGTGAAGCTTTCTTT. The full variable domain, completed using reference TRBV5-4 and TRBJ1-1, is ETGVTQSPTHLIKTRGQQVTLRCSSQSGHNTVSWYQQALGQGPQFIFQYYREEENGRGNFPPRFSGLQFPNYSSELNVNALELDDSALYLCASSLERGEAFFGQGTRLTVV.

This clone was counted only a few times. The genes are TRBV7-9 and TRBJ1-5; no definite D call. Germline lookup yields CDR1 SEHNR and CDR2 FQNEAQ (reference sequence). The CDR3 has 16 amino acids. Trimming pared 2 bases from V and 0 bases from J, leaving 11 bases between. The CDR3 spells CASSLRTQLSNQPQHF. Here the CDR3 DNA reads TGTGCCAGCAGCTTACGGACTCAACTTAGCAATCAGCCCCAGCATTTT.

The CDR3 coding sequence is TGTGCCAGCAGTGTGGTTCTTTCCTACGAGCAGTACTTC. The encoded protein is CASSVVLSYEQYF. V gene TRBV6-1 combines with J gene TRBJ2-7; D is unclear. V was clipped by 4 bases and J by 1 base, with 8 bases between them. The CDR3 totals 13 residues. Germline CDR1 MNHNS, CDR2 SASEGT.

V gene TRBV10-3 combines with J gene TRBJ1-5; a possible D gene is TRBD1 (6 bases). Per the germline V gene, CDR1 is ENHRY and CDR2 is SYGVKD. The CDR3 covers 14 residues. V lost 6 bases, J lost 0 bases, and 9 bases lay in between. The CDR3 nucleotides read TGTGCCATCAGGGGGGACATTAGCAATCAGCCCCAGCATTTT. It codes for CAIRGDISNQPQHF.

The chain joins TRBV18 to TRBJ1-2; TRBD1 matches 9 bases. CDR1 is KGHSH, CDR2 LQKENI, per germline. Losses at the gene ends were 5 bases for V and 8 bases for J; bases not matched to a gene: 6. The CDR3 runs 13 residues. This CDR3 reads CASSSRQGDGYTF. The CDR3 DNA follows: TGTGCCAGCTCATCCCGACAGGGGGACGGCTACACCTTC.

The rearrangement links TRBV28 to TRBJ2-3; D is possibly TRBD2 (6 bases). Germline loops: CDR1 MDHEN, CDR2 SYDVKM. V lost 5 bases to trimming and J lost 9 bases, with 21 bases between them. The length of the CDR3 is 15 residues. The CDR3 DNA is TGTGCCAGCAGTCAACTAGCTATTAAGACCGACACGCAGTATTTT. It yields the protein CASSQLAIKTDTQYF.

The chain uses TRBV2 and TRBJ1-5, with D hard to call. V lost 5 bases to trimming and J lost 4 bases, with 9 bases between them. Per the germline V gene, CDR1 is SNHLY and CDR2 is FYNNEI. The length of the CDR3 is 13 residues. The CDR3 spells CASSPPRNQPQHF. CDR3 DNA: TGTGCCAGCAGTCCTCCAAGGAATCAGCCCCAGCATTTT.

The chain combines TRBV6-1 with TRBJ2-7; D remains ambiguous. The germline V and J ends were trimmed by 1 base and 2 bases, with 18 bases remaining between them. Germline assignment: CDR1 MNHNS and CDR2 SASEGT. The CDR3 extends over 17 amino acids. The CDR3 protein is CASSEGTDYKGPYEQYF. The CDR3 coding sequence is TGTGCCAGCAGTGAAGGCACAGATTATAAAGGCCCCTACGAGCAGTACTTC.

This chain uses TRBV6-1 with TRBJ2-1; no clear D gene. Germline V CDR1 and CDR2: MNHNS, SASEGT. The CDR3 extends over 14 amino acids. V was pared by 7 bases and J by 7 bases, with 17 bases between. The CDR3, as DNA: TGTGCCAGCAAGGAAGGTTTTGGGTCGAATGAGCAGTTCTTC. This encodes CASKEGFGSNEQFF.

The V call is TRBV28, the J call TRBJ1-1; D perhaps matches TRBD1 (5 bases). V lost 3 bases to trimming and J lost 5 bases, with 13 bases between them. The CDR3 runs 14 residues. Germline CDR1 and CDR2: MDHEN and SYDVKM. The CDR3 reads CASSFRVLGTEAFF. Written as DNA, the CDR3 is TGTGCCAGCAGTTTCAGGGTCCTGGGGACTGAAGCTTTCTTT.

The V call is TRBV5-1, the J call TRBJ2-3; possibly TRBD1 for D (6 bases). Trimming took 0 bases from V and 11 from J, leaving 10 bases between them. This CDR3 region has 12 residues. Germline V lookup: CDR1 SGHRS, CDR2 YFSETQ. The CDR3 reads CASSLEQGKQYF. As DNA, the CDR3 is TGCGCCAGCAGCTTGGAACAGGGAAAGCAGTATTTT.